The sequence of this T cell receptor (beta chain) was determined in a study of beta chain features in type 1 diabetes. General study points: Type 1 diabetes patients had TCRB CDR3s that were shorter (moderately but significantly so) in all four CD4+ subsets. Reduced insertions and increased deletions marked VDJ junctions in type 1 diabetes patients.

Per the germline V gene, CDR1 is ENHRY and CDR2 is SYGVKD. There are 14 residues in the CDR3. Trimming took off 2 bases at V and 4 bases at J, with 9 bases between the two ends. Sequencing targeted expressed TCRB transcripts, as all isolated RNA had been reverse transcribed. Only in-frame clones appear in the TCRdb table, and some are missing; sequencing was by immunoSEQ multiplex PCR. The table includes 300,000 to 350,000 clones, less than 20% detected once. As for this clone: Its cognate antigen is unknown.

Sequenced: naive CD4+ T cells from blood. This sequence was found in a woman in her late teens or twenties in good health. The chain uses TRBV10-3 and TRBJ2-4; D is possibly TRBD1 (6 bases). The CDR3 DNA reads as TGTGCCATCAGTGAGGCGGACAGTAAAAACATTCAGTACTTC. Its translation: CAISEADSKNIQYF.